The rows below give T cell receptor beta chains drawn from one sample of a study of blood T cells in healthy people across ages. From the 5' RACE reads, TCRdb called clonotypes with MiXCR, one entry per CDR3 protein. This sample carries more than 650,000 distinct CDR3 sequences, roughly 50% of them seen once, and the ten largest clones take about 42%. Sequencing used blood. These receptors were collected from a man older than 75 in good health. Each CDR3 is given with its conserved first and last residue. A D gene is named only where the DNA matches it firmly. A clone size is listed for some rows: how often the clone was seen (once, few, many), or a class if it is expanded.

TRBJ2-7,TRBV7-2,.,.,CASSSRGHVTYEQYF,TGTGCCAGCAGCTCCCGAGGACATGTAACCTACGAGCAGTACTTC
TRBJ2-5,TRBV7-2,.,.,CASSVRQLQETQYF,TGTGCCAGCAGTGTTCGACAGCTCCAAGAGACCCAGTACTTC
TRBJ1-2,TRBV10-3,.,TRBD1,CAISDPGTAYGYTF,TGTGCCATCAGTGACCCCGGGACAGCCTATGGCTACACCTTC
TRBJ2-1,TRBV7-2,.,.,CASSAVSGATYNEQFF,TGTGCCAGCAGCGCAGTAAGCGGCGCCACCTACAATGAGCAGTTCTTC
TRBJ2-3,TRBV24-1,few,.,CATSDLPGRSQDTQYF,TGTGCCACCAGTGATTTGCCGGGACGGTCTCAAGATACGCAGTATTTT
TRBJ2-5,TRBV5-1,.,.,CASSLRQEETQYF,TGCGCCAGCAGCTTAAGACAGGAGGAGACCCAGTACTTC
TRBJ2-7,TRBV6-2/TRBV6-3,.,TRBD2,CASSGGLAGALTYEQYF,TGTGCCAGCAGTGGGGGACTAGCGGGAGCCCTTACCTACGAGCAGTACTTC
TRBJ2-5,TRBV5-4,.,.,CASSLNPTTQGETQYF,TGTGCCAGCAGCTTGAATCCGACTACCCAAGGAGAGACCCAGTACTTC
TRBJ1-1,TRBV25-1,.,TRBD1,CASSPGGGVNTEAFF,TGTGCCAGCAGCCCAGGGGGTGGGGTGAACACTGAAGCTTTCTTT
TRBJ2-7,TRBV20-1,.,.,CSARDRAGWHEQYF,TGCAGTGCTAGAGATCGGGCAGGGTGGCACGAGCAGTACTTC
TRBJ2-1,TRBV10-3,.,TRBD1,CAISERAGGSNEQFF,TGTGCCATCAGTGAGAGGGCAGGGGGATCCAATGAGCAGTTCTTC
TRBJ2-3,TRBV29-1,few,.,CSAGPAGSADTQYF,TGCAGCGCCGGTCCCGCGGGAAGTGCAGATACGCAGTATTTT
TRBJ2-7,TRBV29-1,once,.,CSVEIEDGLLNYEQYF,TGCAGCGTTGAAATTGAAGACGGCCTTCTGAACTACGAGCAGTACTTC
TRBJ2-7,TRBV11-1,.,TRBD2,CASSQRGLAGDALYEQYF,TGTGCCAGCAGCCAACGGGGACTAGCGGGCGACGCTCTCTACGAGCAGTACTTC
TRBJ1-2,TRBV18,.,.,CASSPGETSYGYTF,TGTGCCAGCTCACCAGGGGAGACGAGCTATGGCTACACCTTC
TRBJ2-1,TRBV20-1,few,.,CSARPNNEQFF,TGCAGTGCTAGACCCAACAATGAGCAGTTCTTC
TRBJ2-1,TRBV12-3/TRBV12-4,.,TRBD2,CASSLVAGNRGNEQFF,TGTGCCAGCAGTTTAGTAGCGGGAAACCGGGGCAATGAGCAGTTCTTC
TRBJ2-1,TRBV10-2,few,TRBD1,CASRQGQNLNSYNEQFF,TGCGCCAGTAGGCAGGGACAGAATTTAAACTCCTACAATGAGCAGTTCTTC
TRBJ1-4,TRBV21-1,.,.,CASSKGGARGEKLFF,TGTGCCAGCAGCAAAGGGGGGGCGCGGGGTGAAAAACTGTTTTTT
TRBJ2-3,TRBV7-2,.,.,CASSQLGGDTQYF,TGTGCCAGCAGCCAACTGGGGGGAGATACGCAGTATTTT
TRBJ2-3,TRBV30,.,.,CALSDGTVKAYF,TGTGCCCTATCGGACGGAACAGTGAAGGCGTATTTT
TRBJ2-1,TRBV18,.,.,CASSPYPRGRGSYNEQFF,TGTGCCAGCTCACCGTACCCACGGGGCAGGGGCTCCTACAATGAGCAGTTCTTC
TRBJ2-1,TRBV10-3,.,TRBD2,CAISEPGLAGFNEQFF,TGTGCCATCAGTGAGCCAGGACTAGCGGGATTTAATGAGCAGTTCTTC
TRBJ2-7,TRBV6-5,many,.,CASSYDEGTYEQYF,TGTGCCAGCAGTTACGATGAGGGGACCTACGAGCAGTACTTC
TRBJ2-7,TRBV5-1,.,TRBD2,CASSAGTITAYEQYF,TGCGCCAGCAGCGCGGGGACTATTACCGCCTACGAGCAGTACTTC
TRBJ1-2,TRBV20-1,.,.,CSARVEGGYTF,TGCAGTGCTAGAGTAGAAGGAGGCTACACCTTC
TRBJ2-7,TRBV5-1,few,.,CASSPSGLSVEQYF,TGCGCCAGCAGCCCGTCTGGACTCTCGGTCGAGCAGTACTTC
TRBJ2-5,TRBV29-1,.,.,CSVGPQGAEETQYF,TGCAGCGTGGGTCCCCAGGGTGCGGAAGAGACCCAGTACTTC
TRBJ2-1,TRBV25-1,.,TRBD2,CASSQLPSTSGSIYEQFF,TGTGCCAGCAGCCAACTGCCCTCGACTAGCGGGAGTATCTATGAGCAGTTCTTC
TRBJ2-1,TRBV7-3,few,TRBD2,CASSFAGVGYNEQFF,TGTGCCAGCAGCTTTGCGGGAGTGGGGTACAATGAGCAGTTCTTC
TRBJ2-7,TRBV6-6,.,.,CASSSLYYEQYF,TGTGCCAGCAGTTCCCTTTACTACGAGCAGTACTTC
TRBJ1-1,TRBV3-1,.,.,CASSQDSLSGDTEAFF,TGTGCCAGCAGCCAAGATTCGCTCAGCGGGGACACTGAAGCTTTCTTT
TRBJ2-1,TRBV12-3/TRBV12-4,.,.,CASSFGLRNEQFF,TGTGCCAGCAGTTTCGGGCTTCGCAATGAGCAGTTCTTC
TRBJ1-2,TRBV4-1,.,.,CASSQDWDGQNYGYTF,TGCGCCAGCAGCCAAGATTGGGACGGGCAAAACTATGGCTACACCTTC
TRBJ2-7,TRBV3-1,.,.,CASSRTEGGMNGQYF,TGTGCCAGCAGCCGAACCGAGGGGGGAATGAACGGGCAGTACTTC
TRBJ1-2,TRBV27,.,.,CASKRATGYGYTF,TGTGCCAGCAAACGGGCGACCGGCTATGGCTACACCTTC
TRBJ2-5,TRBV6-1,.,.,CASSEFPVQETQYF,TGTGCCAGCAGTGAATTCCCAGTCCAAGAGACCCAGTACTTC
TRBJ2-2,TRBV20-1,.,TRBD1,CSARDHLGTGPNTGELFF,TGCAGTGCTAGAGATCATTTGGGGACAGGGCCAAACACCGGGGAGCTGTTTTTT
TRBJ1-5,TRBV5-1,few,.,CASSYGTPDNQPQHF,TGCGCCAGCAGTTACGGGACCCCAGATAATCAGCCCCAGCATTTT
TRBJ2-1,TRBV7-8,few,.,CASSLVRILASGYNEQFF,TGTGCCAGCAGCTTAGTCCGAATTCTAGCTTCGGGATACAATGAGCAGTTCTTC
TRBJ2-1,TRBV20-1,.,.,CSATGPLPPNEQFF,TGCAGTGCTACCGGGCCCCTACCCCCCAATGAGCAGTTCTTC
TRBJ1-2,TRBV5-6,few,TRBD1,CASSLRGGHGYTF,TGTGCCAGCAGCTTGCGAGGGGGCCATGGCTACACCTTC
TRBJ2-7,TRBV29-1,.,TRBD1,CSVGTGLYEQYF,TGCAGCGTTGGGACAGGGCTCTACGAGCAGTACTTC
TRBJ2-7,TRBV10-3,.,.,CACRDGTSYEQYF,TGTGCCTGCCGGGACGGAACTTCCTACGAGCAGTACTTC
TRBJ2-2,TRBV7-9,few,.,CAGSLSLTGELFF,TGTGCCGGCAGCTTGTCCCTCACCGGGGAGCTGTTTTTT
TRBJ2-7,TRBV20-1,few,.,CSGIPGANNEQYF,TGCAGTGGGATCCCAGGGGCAAACAACGAGCAGTACTTC
TRBJ2-2,TRBV7-3,.,.,CASSPARIGATGELFF,TGTGCCAGCAGCCCAGCCCGAATCGGGGCCACCGGGGAGCTGTTTTTT
TRBJ2-3,TRBV9,.,.,CASSAQGTPSTDTQYF,TGTGCCAGCAGCGCGCAGGGGACCCCTAGCACAGATACGCAGTATTTT
TRBJ2-1,TRBV20-1,.,.,CSVRRPGTEYNEQFF,TGCAGTGTCAGACGCCCCGGGACCGAATACAATGAGCAGTTCTTC
TRBJ1-2,TRBV6-2/TRBV6-3,few,TRBD1,CASSYPRDRDDRGYTF,TGTGCCAGCAGTTACCCCCGGGACAGGGACGACCGCGGCTACACCTTC
TRBJ2-3,TRBV28,.,TRBD1,CASSPYTGDTKFRYAYF,TGTGCCAGCAGTCCATATACAGGGGACACAAAATTCAGATACGCGTATTTT
TRBJ2-1,TRBV4-2,.,TRBD2,CASSQVGTSENNEQFF,TGTGCCAGCAGCCAAGTAGGGACTAGCGAAAACAATGAGCAGTTCTTC
TRBJ1-2,TRBV2,.,.,CASSKKGQSSGGYTF,TGTGCCAGCAGCAAAAAAGGACAGTCCTCGGGCGGCTACACCTTC
TRBJ2-5,TRBV19,once,TRBD2,CASGAGLAERNSPEQYF,TGTGCCAGTGGGGCCGGACTAGCGGAGAGGAACTCTCCTGAGCAGTACTTC